A single sample gave rise to the 22 T cell receptor beta chains below, sequenced in a study of cytomegalovirus exposure and HLA in healthy donors. This table comes from immunoSEQ multiplex PCR, and its TCRdb copy is limited to in-frame clones, with some not included. The table includes 60,000 to 75,000 clones, around 93% detected once. Sequenced input: PBMCs. The receptors were gathered from a young woman in good health and CMV-seropositive.

The gene calls are TRBV7-8 and TRBJ1-3; the D is unclear. V lost 4 bases and J lost 8, with 12 bases in between. The CDR3 spans 13 residues. CDR1 SGHVS and CDR2 FQNEAQ come from the germline V gene. CDR3 DNA: TGTGCCAGCAGCTATTTATCGGGAGACACCATATATTTT. Protein product: CASSYLSGDTIYF.

The chain links TRBV9 to TRBJ1-1, with D maybe TRBD1 (6 bases). V shed 3 bases and J shed 1 base, with 13 bases lying between them. The CDR3 length is 15 residues. CDR1 and CDR2 from the germline V gene are SGDLS and YYNGEE. The CDR3 DNA reads as TGTGCCAGCAGCGGAAGTATCAGGGGGAACACTGAAGCTTTCTTT. This codes for CASSGSIRGNTEAFF.

The DNA of the CDR3 is TGTGCCAGCAGTCCGGGGACAGGCAATGAAAAACTGTTTTTT. This gives the protein CASSPGTGNEKLFF. This rearrangement joins TRBV27 to TRBJ1-4, with 8 bases that match TRBD1. V lost 5 bases to trimming and J lost 5 bases; unmatched junction nucleotides: 4. This CDR3 comprises 14 residues. Germline CDR1 reads MNHEY; CDR2 reads SMNVEV (reference sequence).

Written as DNA, the CDR3 is TGCGCCAGCAGCTTGGGTAGCGGGGCAAATGAGCAGTTCTTC. Its protein product is CASSLGSGANEQFF. The J gene is TRBJ2-1, the V gene TRBV5-1, with 8 bases aligning to TRBD2. Germline V gives CDR1 SGHRS, CDR2 YFSETQ. Unmatched junction bases numbered 3, after V lost 0 bases and J lost 7 bases. The CDR3 spans 14 residues.

This chain joins TRBV28 and TRBJ2-7; D gene unclear. CDR1 and CDR2 from the germline V gene are MDHEN and SYDVKM. Trimming took off 6 bases at V and 2 bases at J, with 14 bases between the two ends. This CDR3 has 14 amino acids. The CDR3 region has the DNA TGTGCCAGCAGGAGCCGGGTCCCAACCTACGAGCAGTACTTC. Translating gives CASRSRVPTYEQYF.

This clone was recorded only once. The chain joins TRBV27 to TRBJ2-7; 9 nucleotides line up with TRBD1. CDR3 length equals 18 residues. V was pared by 0 bases and J by 1 base, with 10 bases of the junction left unmatched. Germline CDR1 and CDR2: MNHEY and SMNVEV (reference sequence). The CDR3 here is CASSLSSWGQGGSYEQYF. CDR3 DNA sequence: TGTGCCAGCAGTTTATCATCGTGGGGACAGGGAGGTTCCTACGAGCAGTACTTC.

The chain uses TRBV27 and TRBJ2-2; D might be TRBD2 (6 bases). The V end was cut by 5 bases, the J end by 1 base, with 11 bases between. CDR3 length: 15 residues. CDR1 and CDR2 (germline): MNHEY, SMNVEV (reference sequence). CDR3 in amino acids: CASSPLGGNTGELFF. The CDR3 DNA sequence: TGTGCCAGCAGTCCACTCGGGGGGAACACCGGGGAGCTGTTTTTT.

The chain uses TRBV4-1 and TRBJ2-2; D perhaps matches TRBD2 (7 bases). This CDR3 has 16 amino acids. With 7 bases removed from V and 7 bases from J, the gap between germline ends came to 22 bases. The V gene's germline CDR1 is MGHRA and CDR2 YSYEKL. As DNA, the CDR3 is TGCGCCAGCACCAAGACAGGTTGGGAGGGCGGCGGGGAGCTGTTTTTT. The encoded protein is CASTKTGWEGGGELFF.

The chain is built from TRBV18 and TRBJ1-2; TRBD1 matches 7 bases. Germline V gives CDR1 KGHSH, CDR2 LQKENI. After removal of 5 bases from V and 4 bases from J, the junction contained 13 bases not matched to a gene. The CDR3 totals 16 residues. CDR3 in DNA: TGTGCCAGCTCAGGTTTCAAGGGGGCGAAACTCTATGGCTACACCTTC. It codes for CASSGFKGAKLYGYTF.

The CDR3 loop reads CASSTQTGQETQYF. The CDR3 DNA is TGTGCCAGCAGCACTCAGACAGGACAAGAGACCCAGTACTTC. The rearrangement links TRBV7-7 to TRBJ2-5, with D tentatively TRBD1 (6 bases). Germline CDR1 SSHAT, CDR2 FNYEAQ (reference sequence). The CDR3 is 14 residues long. V was pared by 5 bases and J by 2 bases, with 12 bases between.

The chain couples TRBV15 to TRBJ2-3; 12 positions agree with TRBD2. J gave up 5 bases and V 5 bases, and 14 bases lay outside the gene matches. The CDR3 consists of 18 residues. Germline assignment: CDR1 LNHNV and CDR2 YYDKDF (reference sequence). The CDR3 sequence: CATSRGPRLAGAGDTQYF. The CDR3 bases are TGTGCCACCAGCCGAGGTCCCAGACTAGCGGGAGCGGGAGATACGCAGTATTTT.

The chain recombines TRBV28 with TRBJ1-2, with TRBD1 identical over 9 bases. V trimming: 3 bases; J trimming: 6 bases; junction bases outside the gene matches: 8. The germline CDR1 and CDR2 sequences are MDHEN and SYDVKM. The CDR3 consists of 15 residues. CDR3 amino acids: CASSFPGTGYNGYTF. CDR3 in DNA: TGTGCCAGCAGTTTTCCCGGGACAGGGTACAATGGCTACACCTTC.

This clone was counted once. The V call is TRBV7-2, the J call TRBJ2-7; D perhaps matches TRBD2 (5 bases). Germline V gene lookup returns CDR1 SGHTA and CDR2 FQGNSA. This CDR3 region has 13 residues. Trimming stripped 3 bases from V and 0 bases from J, with 6 bases between. The CDR3 spells CASSFRGSYEQYF. For the CDR3, the DNA is TGTGCCAGCAGCTTTCGGGGCTCCTACGAGCAGTACTTC. Supplemented by reference TRBV7-2 and TRBJ2-7, the full variable domain reads GAGVSQSPSNKVTEKGKDVELRCDPISGHTALYWYRQSLGQGLEFLIYFQGNSAPDKSGLPSDRFSAERTGGSVSTLTIQRTQQEDSAVYLCASSFRGSYEQYFGPGTRLTVT.

The chain employs TRBV6-5 and TRBJ2-1; D is unclear. CDR1 MNHEY and CDR2 SVGAGI come from the germline V gene. V was pared by 6 bases and J by 8 bases, with 14 bases between. The CDR3 spans 13 residues. The chain's CDR3 is CASSAVHRDEQFF. DNA of the CDR3: TGTGCCAGCAGCGCGGTGCATCGGGATGAGCAGTTCTTC.

The chain combines TRBV5-1 with TRBJ2-1; D might be TRBD2 (6 bases). The germline CDR1 and CDR2 sequences are SGHRS and YFSETQ. The CDR3 has 15 amino acids. V was pared by 1 base and J by 6 bases, with 14 bases between. CDR3 residues: CASSLLGGSGNEQFF. Here the CDR3 DNA reads TGCGCCAGCAGCTTGTTGGGGGGATCCGGCAATGAGCAGTTCTTC.

This chain links TRBV7-8 with TRBJ2-2; the D gene is possibly TRBD1 (5 bases). V was cut by 5 bases and J by 4 bases, with 14 bases left in between. The CDR3 length is 15 residues. Germline V gene data show CDR1 as SGHVS and CDR2 as FQNEAQ. This CDR3 reads CASSRWQGPTGELFF. CDR3 DNA sequence: TGTGCCAGCAGCAGATGGCAGGGTCCCACCGGGGAGCTGTTTTTT.

The rearrangement uses TRBV7-9 and TRBJ2-3; TRBD2 might be the D (5 bases). Germline V gene lookup returns CDR1 SEHNR and CDR2 FQNEAQ (reference sequence). The CDR3 consists of 16 residues. The V and J ends lost 2 bases and 2 bases respectively, with 14 bases between them. The CDR3 loop reads CASSLIRGRDTDTQYF. CDR3 bases: TGTGCCAGCAGCTTAATCCGTGGGAGAGACACAGATACGCAGTATTTT.

This clone appeared a single time. This rearrangement joins TRBV7-9 to TRBJ1-1; TRBD1 matches at 7 bases. The CDR3 extends over 15 amino acids. The germline V gene has CDR1 SEHNR and CDR2 FQNEAQ (reference sequence). V lost 7 bases, J lost 0 bases, and 8 bases stayed unmatched. The CDR3 loop is CASTGRDSLNTEAFF. CDR3 DNA sequence: TGTGCCAGCACCGGGAGGGACAGTCTGAACACTGAAGCTTTCTTT.

The chain recombines TRBV28 with TRBJ2-3; 7 positions agree with TRBD1. The CDR3 sequence is 14 residues long. The junction had 3 bases not matched to a gene; V was cut back by 4 bases and J by 2 bases. CDR1 is MDHEN and CDR2 is SYDVKM in the germline V gene. CDR3 coding DNA: TGTGCCAGCAGTTGGGACAGAGCCACAGATACGCAGTATTTT. Translated: CASSWDRATDTQYF.

The rearrangement uses TRBV4-1 and TRBJ1-5; 7 bases are shared with TRBD1. V shed 1 base, J shed 7 bases, and the junction held 4 bases outside the gene matches. The CDR3 runs to 14 residues. Germline V gene lookup returns CDR1 MGHRA and CDR2 YSYEKL. The chain's CDR3 is CASSQGRQGQPQHF. The CDR3 nucleotides are TGCGCCAGCAGCCAAGGGCGACAGGGACAGCCCCAGCATTTT.

This clone turned up a few times. The V and J genes are TRBV6-5 and TRBJ1-1; 8 positions match TRBD1. Looked up from germline, CDR1 is MNHEY and CDR2 is SVGAGI. CDR3 length equals 15 residues. V shed 7 bases, J shed 7 bases, and the junction held 14 bases outside the gene matches. The CDR3 reads CASNTLSFGQGEAFF. CDR3 DNA: TGTGCCAGCAACACACTCTCCTTTGGACAGGGTGAAGCTTTCTTT.

The chain couples TRBV6-1 to TRBJ1-5; 9 bases align to TRBD1. The CDR3 runs 15 residues. Losses at the gene ends were 5 bases for V and 5 bases for J; bases not matched to a gene: 7. The germline V gene has CDR1 MNHNS and CDR2 SASEGT. The DNA of the CDR3 is TGTGCCAGCAGTCCCCGGGACAGGGTGGATCAGCCCCAGCATTTT. It translates to CASSPRDRVDQPQHF.